This is a list of T cell receptor beta chains from one sample in a study of cytomegalovirus exposure and HLA in healthy donors. Method: immunoSEQ multiplex PCR; TCRdb's copy keeps in-frame clones and lacks some. Of roughly 93,000 clones detected, roughly four fifths appear once; the ten largest clones hold approximately 0.6%. Sequencing was performed on PBMCs. Receptors were obtained from a man aged 25-45 years in good health and CMV-seronegative. Both conserved end residues are part of each CDR3. The D gene is left open where the match is weak. A row's size may be missing; if present it is once, few, many or a size class.

D gene,J gene,clone size,V gene,CDR3 protein,CDR3 DNA
-,TRBJ1-1,-,TRBV25-1,CASSEEGRGYTEAFF,TGTGCCAGCAGTGAAGAAGGAAGGGGGTACACTGAAGCTTTCTTT
-,TRBJ2-1,-,TRBV18,CASSLSEQFF,TGTGCCAGCTCACTTAGTGAGCAGTTCTTC
TRBD1,TRBJ2-3,-,TRBV6-6,CASSRGQLGADTQYF,TGTGCCAGCAGTCGGGGACAGCTAGGCGCAGATACGCAGTATTTT
TRBD1,TRBJ2-3,-,TRBV9,CASSASPRTGVNADTQYF,TGTGCCAGCAGCGCCTCTCCCCGGACAGGGGTTAATGCAGATACGCAGTATTTT
-,TRBJ2-7,-,TRBV11-2,CASSPIYEQYF,TGTGCCAGCAGCCCTATCTACGAGCAGTACTTC
-,TRBJ2-7,once,TRBV7-2,CASSLGQGLYEQYF,TGTGCCAGCAGCTTAGGACAGGGACTCTACGAGCAGTACTTC
TRBD1,TRBJ1-2,-,TRBV10-1,CASSDRKGQSTDYGYTF,TGCGCCAGCAGTGACAGAAAGGGACAGTCAACCGACTATGGCTACACCTTC
-,TRBJ1-2,-,TRBV14,CASSRRQSITPNYGYTF,TGTGCCAGCAGCCGACGACAGTCTATCACCCCTAACTATGGCTACACCTTC
TRBD1,TRBJ1-1,-,TRBV5-1,CASSLPGQGLTEAFF,TGCGCCAGCAGCCTACCGGGACAGGGCCTGACTGAAGCTTTCTTT
TRBD1,TRBJ2-1,-,TRBV7-6,CASSLVRDRARSGYNEQFF,TGTGCCAGCAGCTTAGTTCGGGACAGGGCTCGATCAGGTTACAATGAGCAGTTCTTC
TRBD1,TRBJ1-2,-,TRBV7-6,CASSPGTGTYGYTF,TGTGCCAGCAGCCCCGGGACAGGGACATATGGCTACACCTTC
TRBD1,TRBJ1-5,-,TRBV4-2,CASSQGDREYNQPQHF,TGTGCCAGCAGCCAAGGGGACAGGGAGTACAATCAGCCCCAGCATTTT
TRBD2,TRBJ2-7,once,TRBV19,CASSTSGGSYEQYF,TGTGCCAGTAGTACGAGCGGGGGATCATACGAGCAGTACTTC
-,TRBJ2-4,-,TRBV10-3,CAISDRAGMAKNIQYF,TGTGCCATCAGTGATCGGGCAGGGATGGCCAAAAACATTCAGTACTTC
TRBD1,TRBJ1-1,once,TRBV19,CASSTNRGLVSEAFF,TGTGCCAGTAGTACAAACAGGGGGCTTGTATCTGAAGCTTTCTTT
-,TRBJ2-2,-,TRBV7-6,CASSLVDMSRGGELFF,TGTGCCAGCAGCTTAGTAGATATGAGTCGGGGCGGGGAGCTGTTTTTT
-,TRBJ1-1,few,TRBV9,CASSWGRVGTEAFF,TGTGCCAGCAGCTGGGGCAGAGTTGGCACTGAAGCTTTCTTT
-,TRBJ1-2,few,TRBV5-5,CASSSGQLLSYGYTF,TGTGCCAGCAGTTCCGGACAGTTACTAAGCTATGGCTACACCTTC
-,TRBJ2-1,few,TRBV5-4,CASSLSQGRDEQFF,TGTGCCAGCAGCTTATCTCAGGGTAGGGATGAGCAGTTCTTC
-,TRBJ2-2,-,TRBV5-1,CASSRLGTPSNTGELFF,TGCGCCAGCAGTAGACTAGGGACTCCATCGAACACCGGGGAGCTGTTTTTT
-,TRBJ2-5,-,TRBV6-6,CASKKTGQETQYF,TGTGCCAGCAAAAAGACAGGCCAAGAGACCCAGTACTTC
-,TRBJ1-2,-,TRBV9,CASSGTAPYGYTF,TGTGCCAGCAGCGGGACAGCACCCTATGGCTACACCTTC
TRBD1,TRBJ1-1,few,TRBV29-1,CSATGQGNAEAFF,TGCAGCGCCACGGGACAGGGTAACGCTGAAGCTTTCTTT
-,TRBJ2-1,-,TRBV11-3,CASSSALAGNNEQFF,TGTGCCAGCAGCTCCGCCCTGGCAGGGAACAATGAGCAGTTCTTC
TRBD1,TRBJ2-2,once,TRBV19,CASRTGGGNTGELFF,TGTGCCAGTAGAACAGGGGGCGGCAACACCGGGGAGCTGTTTTTT
TRBD1,TRBJ1-1,-,TRBV11-2,CASSLRPGQGVTEAFF,TGTGCCAGCAGCTTAAGGCCGGGACAGGGGGTAACTGAAGCTTTCTTT
TRBD1,TRBJ2-6,-,TRBV7-6,CASSYQDRANSGANVLTF,TGTGCCAGCAGCTATCAGGACAGGGCAAACTCTGGGGCCAACGTCCTGACTTTC
-,TRBJ1-5,few,TRBV5-6,CASSRWGVNQPQHF,TGTGCCAGCAGCAGATGGGGGGTCAATCAGCCCCAGCATTTT